This T cell receptor beta chain was recovered during a study of CD8 T cells in ankylosing spondylitis. The germline V gene encodes CDR1 PRHDT and CDR2 FYEKMQ (reference sequence). V lost 4 bases to trimming and J lost 12 bases, with 13 bases between them. The CDR3 sequence is 12 residues long. This clonotype was counted at least ten times. TCRdb re-analysed the 5' RACE reads in MiXCR, keeping a single row per CDR3 protein. The profile shows about 240,000 distinct CDR3 sequences, about 10% of them singletons. The TCR sequence derives from a male donor with ankylosing spondylitis or in good health (not recorded which). The chain is built from TRBV13 and TRBJ2-1; D uncertain. The sequenced material came from blood, either unsorted or a sorted T cell fraction (not recorded which). Here the CDR3 reads CASSSSRGVQFF. Here the CDR3 DNA reads TGTGCCAGCAGCTCTTCCCGAGGCGTGCAGTTCTTC.